This TCR beta chain stems from a study of T cell repertoires in cytomegalovirus infection. Study-wide context: Both CMV infection and a matching HLA type were indicated by public TCR beta signatures.

TCRdb re-derived calls from the reads in MiXCR, one entry per CDR3 protein. The sample lists about 310,000 distinct CDR3 sequences; around 9.1% were seen once. The table lists this clonotype with a few counts. The length of the CDR3 is 14 residues. V gave up 2 bases and J gave up 7 bases, with 10 bases separating them. Germline values: CDR1 SGDLS, CDR2 YYNGEE. J is TRBJ1-6 and V is TRBV9, with D possibly being TRBD1 (5 bases). The receptor comes from a human donor in good health (CMV status not recorded). Some clones in this sample may be carry-over from other donors' samples. Sequenced input: PBMCs. CDR3 residues: CASSVGGANSPLHF. The CDR3 nucleotides read TGTGCCAGCAGCGTCGGGGGAGCGAATTCACCCCTCCACTTT.